This TCR beta chain emerged from a study of control samples from healthy donors and cancer patients. The germline V gene encodes CDR1 KGHDR and CDR2 SFDVKD. The CDR3 extends over 16 amino acids. J was trimmed by 6 bases and V by 4 bases; bases with no gene match: 5. TCRdb keeps only in-frame clones here, not all; method: immunoSEQ multiplex PCR. The data hold 50,000 or so clones, with 80% observed a single time. Sequencing was done on a sample of blood. The TCR comes from a man aged 65 to 85 in good health. The chain links TRBV24-1 to TRBJ2-1; TRBD2 matches 13 bases. Here the CDR3 reads CATSDWTSGSLNEQFF. As DNA, the CDR3 is TGTGCCACCAGTGACTGGACTAGCGGGAGCCTCAATGAGCAGTTCTTC.